These 26 T cell receptor beta chains share one sample of origin, sequenced in a study of T cells in localized non-small cell lung cancer. Using immunoSEQ multiplex PCR, the repertoire was profiled, and TCRdb retains in-frame clones only, with some absent. The sample records 20,000 to 30,000 clones, approximately 92% being singletons. The starting material was peripheral blood, obtained before any cancer treatment. The receptors here all came from a man between 35 and 75 years old with stage III squamous cell lung carcinoma.

This sequence joins TRBV19 and TRBJ2-7; 10 bases map to TRBD1. The J segment lost 6 bases and the V segment lost 6 bases, leaving 8 bases of the junction unmatched. The CDR3 length is 14 residues. CDR1 is LNHDA and CDR2 is SQIVND in the germline V gene (reference sequence). CDR3 protein: CASSMTGGLGEQYF. The CDR3 nucleotides read TGTGCCAGTAGCATGACAGGGGGCCTCGGCGAGCAGTACTTC.

The chain is built from TRBV11-2 and TRBJ2-2; TRBD2 matches 11 bases. In germline, CDR1 is SGHAT, CDR2 FQNNGV. The length of the CDR3 is 16 residues. V was clipped by 6 bases and J by 0 bases; unmatched bases: 3. The CDR3 sequence is CASSPSGGSNTGELFF. The CDR3 DNA follows: TGTGCCAGCAGTCCTAGCGGGGGGTCGAACACCGGGGAGCTGTTTTTT.

The CDR3 region is CAISESGGRTEAFF. The CDR3 region has the DNA TGTGCCATCAGTGAGTCGGGCGGGCGGACTGAAGCTTTCTTT. The rearrangement links TRBV10-3 to TRBJ1-1; D gene uncertain. V was shortened by 0 bases and J by 5 bases, with 10 bases between the two germline ends. The CDR3 spans 14 residues. Germline V gene sequence: CDR1 ENHRY, CDR2 SYGVKD.

The chain is built from TRBV5-4 and TRBJ1-6; 10 nucleotides line up with TRBD1. This CDR3 is 14 amino acids long. Germline CDR1 and CDR2: SGHNT and YYREEE (reference sequence). The V segment lost 4 bases and the J segment 11 bases; nucleotides outside the gene matches: 6. The DNA for the CDR3 is TGTGCCAGCAGCCTGGACAGGGGGGCACCACCCCTCCACTTT. Translated, it gives CASSLDRGAPPLHF.

The chain links TRBV7-7 to TRBJ2-1, with 9 bases lining up with TRBD1. Germline V gene lookup returns CDR1 SSHAT and CDR2 FNYEAQ (reference sequence). The CDR3 runs 14 residues. After removal of 5 bases from V and 5 bases from J, the junction contained 4 bases not matched to a gene. The CDR3 nucleotides are TGTGCCAGCAGCAGGGACAGGGTAAACAATGAGCAGTTCTTC. Amino acids: CASSRDRVNNEQFF.

The gene calls are TRBV19 and TRBJ1-4; possibly TRBD1 for D (6 bases). Germline assignment: CDR1 LNHDA and CDR2 SQIVND (reference sequence). This CDR3 has 16 residues. Trimming took 6 bases from V and 0 from J, leaving 14 bases between them. The CDR3 loop reads CASSPGTTSTNEKLFF. The CDR3 nucleotides read TGTGCCAGTAGCCCCGGGACAACCTCAACTAATGAAAAACTGTTTTTT.

The rearrangement links TRBV9 to TRBJ1-2; D unresolved. Trimming took 2 bases from V and 2 from J, leaving 13 bases between them. CDR1 is SGDLS, CDR2 YYNGEE, per germline. There are 15 residues in the CDR3. As DNA, the CDR3 is TGTGCCAGCAGCGTCGAGGGTGTGCGGAACTATGGCTACACCTTC. Amino acids: CASSVEGVRNYGYTF.

V is TRBV7-8 and J is TRBJ2-7; the D gene is possibly TRBD1 (5 bases). The CDR3 extends over 15 amino acids. Germline assignment: CDR1 SGHVS and CDR2 FQNEAQ. Deletions cut 5 bases from V and 3 bases from J, with 17 bases between. CDR3: CASSPPIRVGYEQYF. Written as DNA, the CDR3 is TGTGCCAGCAGCCCCCCGATCAGGGTAGGCTACGAGCAGTACTTC. Full variable domain (rest looked up from reference TRBV7-8 and TRBJ2-7): GAGVSQSPRYKVAKRGQDVALRCDPISGHVSLFWYQQALGQGPEFLTYFQNEAQLDKSGLPSDRFFAERPEGSVSTLKIQRTQQEDSAVYLCASSPPIRVGYEQYFGPGTRLTVT.

V usage is TRBV6-4 and J usage is TRBJ1-6; no definite D call. V was trimmed by 4 bases and J by 1 base, leaving 5 bases between them. The CDR3 sequence is 14 residues long. CDR1 is MRHNA, CDR2 SNTAGT, per germline. In nucleotides, the CDR3 is TGTGCCAGCAGTGGGGGATCCTATAATTCACCCCTCCACTTT. As protein: CASSGGSYNSPLHF.

The chain joins TRBV7-2 to TRBJ2-1, with D perhaps matching TRBD2 (5 bases). CDR1 SGHTA and CDR2 FQGNSA come from the germline V gene. This CDR3 spans 15 amino acids. V lost 3 bases and J 0 bases, leaving 9 bases between the germline ends. The CDR3 nucleotides read TGTGCCAGCAGCTTCCGGGGAAGCTCCTACAATGAGCAGTTCTTC. Amino acids: CASSFRGSSYNEQFF.

The rearrangement joins TRBV19 to TRBJ2-5; D may be TRBD1 (6 bases). Trimming took 5 bases from V and 4 from J, leaving 14 bases between them. CDR1 LNHDA and CDR2 SQIVND come from the germline V gene (reference sequence). The CDR3 has 14 residues. CDR3 bases: TGTGCCAGTAGTCCTACAGGGATTGGAGAGACCCAGTACTTC. Translated: CASSPTGIGETQYF.

V is TRBV4-2 and J is TRBJ2-2; D unresolved. The CDR3 covers 15 residues. With 0 bases removed from V and 6 bases from J, the gap between germline ends came to 11 bases. Germline CDR1 reads LGHNA; CDR2 reads YNFKEQ. The CDR3 spells CASSQDRARAGELFF. In DNA form, the CDR3 reads TGTGCCAGCAGCCAAGATAGGGCTCGGGCCGGGGAGCTGTTTTTT.

In its sample, this clone was seen once. The chain joins TRBV7-3 to TRBJ2-3; 10 bases line up with TRBD2. This CDR3 region has 19 residues. After removal of 7 bases from V and 1 base from J, the junction contained 17 bases not matched to a gene. The germline gives CDR1 SGHTA, CDR2 FQGTGA. CDR3 sequence (DNA): TGTGCCAGCACCTCCGGCGGGCAGCGGGGGGGCCTTGGCACAGATACGCAGTATTTT. This encodes CASTSGGQRGGLGTDTQYF.

The chain recombines TRBV21-1 with TRBJ2-3; the D segment call TRBD2 is taken from the table without a DNA check. TRBV21-1 is assigned pseudogene status. The CDR3 runs 17 residues. The CDR3, as DNA: TGTGCCAGCAGCAAAAACAGCTCTAGCGGTGGAGGGGATACGCAGTATTTT. This gives the protein CASSKNSSSGGGDTQYF.

The chain links TRBV5-6 to TRBJ2-7, with D perhaps TRBD1 (5 bases). The CDR3 has 14 amino acids. CDR1 and CDR2 from the germline V gene are SGHDT and YYEEEE. Trimming stripped 0 bases from V and 4 bases from J, with 11 bases between. CDR3 bases: TGTGCCAGCAGCTTGGCCGGAGCAGGGTACGAGCAGTACTTC. This gives the protein CASSLAGAGYEQYF.

The rearrangement uses TRBV28 and TRBJ1-5, with D maybe TRBD1 (6 bases). Germline V gives CDR1 MDHEN, CDR2 SYDVKM. V was cut by 9 bases and J by 7 bases, with 25 bases left in between. The CDR3 runs to 16 residues. The CDR3 loop reads CASYTGTPISGQPQHF. In DNA form, the CDR3 reads TGTGCCAGTTATACCGGGACACCCATTTCGGGGCAGCCCCAGCATTTT.

The chain employs TRBV7-9 and TRBJ2-5; D is uncertain. Trimming stripped 4 bases from V and 5 bases from J, with 11 bases between. The CDR3 spans 13 residues. Germline assignment: CDR1 SEHNR and CDR2 FQNEAQ (reference sequence). The CDR3, as DNA: TGTGCCAGCAGCTCAGACTTCGTTGAGACCCAGTACTTC. Protein: CASSSDFVETQYF.

This sequence joins TRBV7-2 and TRBJ2-1; D call uncertain. Germline V lookup: CDR1 SGHTA, CDR2 FQGNSA. This CDR3 spans 12 amino acids. V lost 5 bases to trimming and J lost 10 bases, with 12 bases between them. This CDR3 reads CASSATRREQFF. The CDR3 DNA sequence: TGTGCCAGCAGCGCGACACGTAGAGAGCAGTTCTTC.

This chain connects TRBV6-4 to TRBJ2-2; D possibly corresponds to TRBD2 (6 bases). From germline, CDR1 is MRHNA and CDR2 SNTAGT. V was cut by 0 bases and J by 8 bases, with 22 bases left in between. The CDR3 covers 18 residues. For the CDR3, the DNA is TGTGCCAGCAGTGACTCAGGTCCCACGGGTAGCGGAGGGGGGGAGCTGTTTTTT. This gives the protein CASSDSGPTGSGGGELFF.

The rearrangement joins TRBV2 to TRBJ2-2; 8 bases line up with TRBD1. There are 17 residues in the CDR3. The V and J ends lost 2 bases and 3 bases, in that order; junction bases with no gene match: 8. Germline CDR1 and CDR2: SNHLY and FYNNEI. The CDR3 spells CASSESLQGAYTGELFF. As DNA, the CDR3 is TGTGCCAGCAGTGAATCGCTGCAGGGGGCATACACCGGGGAGCTGTTTTTT.

The chain carries TRBV5-4 and TRBJ2-7; the D gene is possibly TRBD2 (7 bases). There are 14 residues in the CDR3. The ends were cut back, 4 bases at V and 6 bases at J, with 17 bases in the middle. Per the germline V gene, CDR1 is SGHNT and CDR2 is YYREEE (reference sequence). CDR3 nucleotides: TGTGCCAGCAGCCCCCACGCGGGGGCCTCCGAGCAGTACTTC. It specifies CASSPHAGASEQYF.

The V call is TRBV4-1, the J call TRBJ2-1; tentatively, D is TRBD2 (6 bases). The CDR3 is 16 amino acids. The germline V gene has CDR1 MGHRA and CDR2 YSYEKL. V gave up 3 bases and J gave up 0 bases, with 12 bases separating them. CDR3 sequence reads: CASSQGLSSSYNEQFF. CDR3 nucleotides: TGCGCCAGCAGCCAGGGACTTTCCAGCTCCTACAATGAGCAGTTCTTC.

The DNA for the CDR3 is TGTGCCAGCAGTTCCCCCGGGACAGGGAAGACCTACGAGCAGTACTTC. It encodes CASSSPGTGKTYEQYF. The J gene is TRBJ2-7, the V gene TRBV28, with TRBD1 identical over 9 bases. The length of the CDR3 is 16 residues. V lost 4 bases to trimming and J lost 2 bases; unmatched junction nucleotides: 9. The V gene's germline CDR1 is MDHEN and CDR2 SYDVKM.

This chain joins TRBV28 and TRBJ2-7, with unresolved D. CDR3 size: 11 residues. The V end lost 5 bases, the J end lost 6 bases, and 8 bases lay between the germline ends. CDR1 and CDR2 (germline): MDHEN, SYDVKM. CDR3 DNA sequence: TGTGCCAGCAGTCAGAATTCCGAGCAGTACTTC. Amino acids: CASSQNSEQYF.

The chain employs TRBV11-1 and TRBJ1-1; tentatively, D is TRBD1 (6 bases). In germline, CDR1 is SGHAT, CDR2 FQDESV (reference sequence). This CDR3 comprises 13 residues. The V and J ends lost 2 bases and 5 bases respectively, with 9 bases between them. CDR3 coding DNA: TGTGCCAGCAGCTTATACAGGGAGACTGAAGCTTTCTTT. Amino acids: CASSLYRETEAFF. Looking up the rest from reference TRBV11-1 and TRBJ1-1 gives the full variable domain: EAEVAQSPRYKITEKSQAVAFWCDPISGHATLYWYRQILGQGPELLVQFQDESVVDDSQLPKDRFSAERLKGVDSTLKIQPAELGDSAMYLCASSLYRETEAFFGQGTRLTVV.

This chain links TRBV30 with TRBJ2-7; D unresolved. With 5 bases removed from V and 3 bases from J, the gap between germline ends came to 14 bases. Germline CDR1 is GTSNPN and CDR2 is SVGIG (reference sequence). This CDR3 contains 13 residues. The CDR3 DNA reads TGTGCCTGGGACAAGATCAGGAACTACGAGCAGTACTTC. Encoded protein: CAWDKIRNYEQYF.